This section outlines one T cell receptor (beta chain) sequence together with its context. Antigen: not known. Using immunoSEQ multiplex PCR, the repertoire was profiled, and TCRdb retains in-frame clones only, with some absent. In the table there are 30,000 to 45,000 clones, around 70% of which are singletons. Antigen-specific CD4+ T cells expanded by the ViraFEST assay with viral peptide pools were then sequenced. Upon completion of roughly ten days in culture, CD4+ T cells were isolated. The vaccine recipients had no prior SARS-CoV-2 infection, with negative nucleocapsid antibodies. The researchers cultured some 2 million PBMC per well with 8.5 to 10 IU/ml IL-2 and 8 to 10 ug/ml peptides. These data come from a study of vaccination effects on CD4 cells after COVID-19. Overall study results and limits: Convalescent patients numbered few in the study; early post-infection timepoints were missing entirely.

Trimming removed 1 base from V and 2 bases from J; junction bases left unmatched: 5. Germline-derived CDR1 and CDR2 are MGHRA and YSYEKL. This CDR3 region has 17 residues. Sequenced here: CD4+ T cells from PBMCs cultured with SARS-CoV-2 spike peptides, sampled before COVID-19 vaccination. The chain carries TRBV4-1 and TRBJ2-3; TRBD2 matches at 11 bases. The clonotype was recovered from a human donor who received a COVID-19 vaccine. CDR3: CASSQVLAGVFTDTQYF. The CDR3 nucleotides are TGCGCCAGCAGCCAAGTACTAGCGGGAGTCTTCACAGATACGCAGTATTTT.